This T cell receptor beta chain was sequenced for a study of shared clonotypes between healthy human individuals. Overall study: The study enrolled two women and a few men aged 18 to 49.

The assay used deep level. TCRdb's copy holds only in-frame clones and misses some; the assay was immunoSEQ multiplex PCR. The sample lists about 2.1 million clones; around 93% were seen once. Cells designated naive CD8 were CD45RO-negative and were positively selected for CCR7, with terminally differentiated effector memory CD45RA+ cells excluded. The donors, all of them Caucasian adults, lived in Nashville, Tennessee. V shed 7 bases, J shed 8 bases, and the junction held 5 bases outside the gene matches. Germline values: CDR1 SEHNR, CDR2 FQNEAQ (reference sequence). The CDR3 covers 13 residues. The specimen was naive CD8+ T cells from PBMCs. The sequence was collected from a man between 18 and 29 years old in good health. Some clones in this sample may be carry-over from other donors' samples. This sequence joins TRBV7-9 and TRBJ2-1; 10 bases are shared with TRBD1. CDR3 coding DNA: TGTGCCAGCACCCTGGGGACAGGGGATGAGCAGTTCTTC. This gives the protein CASTLGTGDEQFF. The variable domain in full, with the rest retrieved from reference TRBV7-9 and TRBJ2-1, is DTGVSQNPRHKITKRGQNVTFRCDPISEHNRLYWYRQTLGQGPEFLTYFQNEAQLEKSRLLSDRFSAERPKGSFSTLEIQRTEQGDSAMYLCASTLGTGDEQFFGPGTRLTVL.